The 14 T cell receptor beta chains listed next were all sequenced from one sample in a study of beta chain features in type 1 diabetes. Expressed TCRB transcripts were sequenced, since all the RNA that had been isolated was reverse transcribed. Profiling relied on immunoSEQ multiplex PCR, and the TCRdb table lists in-frame clones only, not all of them. The table has fewer than 350,000 clones, around a fifth seen once. Sample: naive CD4+ T cells from blood. All receptors come from a woman aged 18-35 years in good health.

The V gene is TRBV5-1, the J gene TRBJ2-1, with a possible D match to TRBD2 (6 bases). The V gene lost 9 bases and the J gene lost 1 base, with 14 bases spanning the gap. The germline V gene has CDR1 SGHRS and CDR2 YFSETQ. The CDR3 covers 14 residues. CDR3 protein: CATLPGLSYNEQFF. Here the CDR3 DNA reads TGCGCCACCTTACCGGGACTTTCCTACAATGAGCAGTTCTTC.

This clone was found a few times. The chain couples TRBV5-4 to TRBJ1-6; TRBD1 is a possible D gene (6 bases). The ends were cut back, 0 bases at V and 7 bases at J, with 11 bases in the middle. Germline loops: CDR1 SGHNT, CDR2 YYREEE (reference sequence). The CDR3 runs 15 residues. CDR3 in amino acids: CASSLDGGRNSPLHF. CDR3 DNA sequence: TGTGCCAGCAGCTTGGATGGGGGCAGGAATTCACCCCTCCACTTT.

This clone came up a few times. The chain combines TRBV5-1 with TRBJ1-2; D remains ambiguous. This CDR3 comprises 16 residues. Trimming removed 0 bases from V and 1 base from J, with 13 bases in between. Germline V gene sequence: CDR1 SGHRS, CDR2 YFSETQ. CDR3 region: CASSLDGIGLNYGYTF. Here the CDR3 DNA reads TGCGCCAGCAGCTTGGACGGGATCGGGCTTAACTATGGCTACACCTTC.

This clone was picked up a small number of times. This rearrangement joins TRBV25-1 to TRBJ1-4; D may be TRBD1 (6 bases). The CDR3 sequence is 15 residues long. Germline values: CDR1 MGHDK, CDR2 SYGVNS. V lost 1 base, J lost 8 bases, and 14 bases lay in between. DNA of the CDR3: TGTGCCAGCAGTGAATGGGGGGGCGTAATGGAAAAACTGTTTTTT. Translating gives CASSEWGGVMEKLFF.

This clone was counted a few times. The V call is TRBV30, the J call TRBJ2-3; 8 bases match TRBD2. CDR1 and CDR2 (germline): GTSNPN, SVGIG (reference sequence). After removal of 0 bases from V and 4 bases from J, the junction contained 15 bases not matched to a gene. This CDR3 contains 18 residues. CDR3 region: CAWSVRPAGATKADTQYF. The CDR3 bases are TGTGCCTGGAGTGTACGGCCAGCGGGGGCCACCAAAGCAGATACGCAGTATTTT.

This rearrangement joins TRBV18 to TRBJ1-6; perhaps TRBD1 as D (6 bases). V lost 2 bases and J 7 bases, leaving 12 bases between the germline ends. Per germline, CDR1 KGHSH and CDR2 LQKENI. The CDR3 contains 15 residues. In DNA form, the CDR3 reads TGTGCCAGCTCACCAGAACAGGGCTGGAATTCACCCCTCCACTTT. Protein: CASSPEQGWNSPLHF.

The chain links TRBV29-1 to TRBJ1-1; D call uncertain. The CDR3 runs to 12 residues. The V and J ends lost 4 bases and 1 base respectively, with 7 bases between them. The germline V gene has CDR1 SQVTM and CDR2 ANQGSEA. CDR3 amino acids: CSVALWNTEAFF. In nucleotides, the CDR3 is TGCAGCGTTGCCTTGTGGAACACTGAAGCTTTCTTT.

This chain joins TRBV5-1 and TRBJ2-7; the D gene is possibly TRBD2 (6 bases). Per germline, CDR1 SGHRS and CDR2 YFSETQ. V shed 4 bases and J shed 3 bases, with 14 bases lying between them. The CDR3 has 14 amino acids. Here the CDR3 DNA reads TGCGCCAGCAGCCGTGCCGGGACTGACTACGAGCAGTACTTC. Protein sequence: CASSRAGTDYEQYF.

Details on this clone: Other DNA sequences in this specimen translate into the identical CDR3. The chain joins TRBV18 to TRBJ2-7; 7 bases line up with TRBD1. The CDR3 loop spans 14 amino acids. V lost 3 bases, J lost 0 bases, and 2 bases stayed unmatched. The germline CDR1 and CDR2 sequences are KGHSH and LQKENI. CDR3 loop: CASSPGTVSYEQYF. The CDR3 nucleotides read TGTGCCAGCTCACCCGGGACAGTCTCCTACGAGCAGTACTTC.

The table lists this clone with a few counts. The genes are TRBV4-1 and TRBJ2-6; D is possibly TRBD1 (5 bases). The V gene's germline CDR1 is MGHRA and CDR2 YSYEKL. The V end was cut by 2 bases, the J end by 4 bases, with 15 bases between. The CDR3 extends over 17 amino acids. DNA for the CDR3: TGCGCCAGCAGCCAACCCGACAGCAGGCGGGGGGCCAACGTCCTGACTTTC. Translated: CASSQPDSRRGANVLTF.

This clone was observed a handful of times. The chain links TRBV27 to TRBJ2-7; possibly TRBD2 for D (6 bases). V was cut by 2 bases and J by 5 bases, with 13 bases left in between. Germline CDR1 and CDR2: MNHEY and SMNVEV (reference sequence). The CDR3 has 14 amino acids. The CDR3, as DNA: TGTGCCAGCAGTTTAAGGGTGTGGGGGGACGAGCAGTACTTC. This sequence encodes CASSLRVWGDEQYF.

The rearrangement links TRBV21-1 to TRBJ2-3; whether TRBD2, the table's D call, matches the DNA was not checked. TRBV21-1 is deemed a pseudogene. The CDR3 is 19 residues long. The CDR3 loop reads CASSRFKAAGGPKGDTQYF. In DNA form, the CDR3 reads TGTGCCAGCAGCAGGTTCAAGGCGGCGGGGGGGCCTAAGGGAGATACGCAGTATTTT.

The chain combines TRBV12-2 with TRBJ1-2; the table names TRBD1, a call not compared with the DNA. TRBV12-2 is a pseudogene segment. CDR3 length equals 16 residues. The CDR3 nucleotides are TGTGCAAGTCGCTTAGCGGGGGACAGAGCTTCCTATGGCTACACCTTC. Protein: CASRLAGDRASYGYTF.

The rearrangement links TRBV7-2 to TRBJ1-5, with D unclear. CDR1 SGHTA and CDR2 FQGNSA come from the germline V gene. The CDR3 has 13 residues. Trimming shortened V by 2 bases and J by 5 bases, and 7 bases separated the two germline ends. The CDR3 DNA follows: TGTGCCAGCAGCTTATATTATGATCAGCCCCAGCATTTT. This encodes CASSLYYDQPQHF.